This entry lists 14 T cell receptor beta chains sequenced from one sample in a study of T cells expressing NK-cell markers. TCRdb reanalyzed the 5' RACE reads and collapses them to one entry per CDR3 protein, without DNA. The sample has some 460,000 distinct CDR3 sequences. What was sequenced was blood T cells: a sorted CD56 or NKG2C T cell subset, CD4+ or CD8+ T cells, or bulk PBMC T cells (not recorded which). The receptors originated from a woman in her forties or fifties in good health.

The chain uses TRBV4-1 and TRBJ1-4. The CDR3 is made up of 15 amino acids. The germline V gene has CDR1 MGHRA and CDR2 YSYEKL. The chain's CDR3 is CASSLMGGGGEKLFF.

The CDR3 loop is CASSPGLLQETQYF. This chain uses TRBV18 with TRBJ2-5; the TRBD2 assignment by TCRdb is unverifiable without DNA. Germline-derived CDR1 and CDR2 are KGHSH and LQKENI. CDR3 size: 14 residues.

The chain employs TRBV12-3 or TRBV12-4 and TRBJ1-1. The CDR3 spans 13 residues. The CDR3 here is CASGPEPNTEAFF.

The chain links TRBV6-5 to TRBJ1-1. CDR1 is MNHEY, CDR2 SVGAGI, per germline. The CDR3 runs 13 residues. Here the CDR3 reads CASRPVARDGAFF.

CDR3 sequence: CASRSLMGRGERETQYF. The chain couples TRBV6-5 to TRBJ2-5; TCRdb's assignment of TRBD1 cannot be checked, as there is no DNA. The CDR3 is 17 amino acids. Germline values: CDR1 MNHEY, CDR2 SVGAGI.

This chain joins TRBV6-5 and TRBJ2-1. The CDR3 loop spans 15 amino acids. Germline V gives CDR1 MNHEY, CDR2 SVGAGI. CDR3 amino acids: CASSGRLSSYNEQFF.

This chain uses TRBV5-1 with TRBJ2-2. The CDR3 totals 15 residues. Germline CDR1 SGHRS, CDR2 YFSETQ. This chain's CDR3 is CASSLGQTAAGELFF.

This chain connects TRBV19 to TRBJ1-2; TCRdb calls TRBD1, which cannot be checked without DNA. Per germline, CDR1 LNHDA and CDR2 SQIVND (reference sequence). CDR3 length: 13 amino acids. CDR3 in amino acids: CAATGTGPYGYTF.

V and J are TRBV6-5 and TRBJ1-3; the TCRdb D gene call, TRBD1, has no DNA to confirm it. The CDR3 length is 14 residues. The germline CDR1 and CDR2 sequences are MNHEY and SVGAGI. CDR3 sequence: CASRDRGFGNTIYF.

V usage is TRBV18 and J usage is TRBJ1-2. Germline CDR1 is KGHSH and CDR2 is LQKENI. The CDR3 sequence is 15 residues long. The CDR3 region is CASSPPRAGGYGYTF.

V and J are TRBV12-3 or TRBV12-4 and TRBJ2-5; TCRdb calls TRBD2, which cannot be checked without DNA. The CDR3 extends over 17 amino acids. CDR3 sequence reads: CASSLLAGRGLRETQYF.

The V and J genes are TRBV12-3 or TRBV12-4 and TRBJ2-1; TCRdb designates TRBD2, a call that cannot be tested without DNA. The CDR3 is 13 residues long. CDR3 protein: CASTRLAGSEQFF.

The chain recombines TRBV15 with TRBJ2-1. This CDR3 has 14 residues. Germline V gene sequence: CDR1 LNHNV, CDR2 YYDKDF (reference sequence). The CDR3 reads CATRLGVGYNEQFF.

V and J are TRBV11-2 and TRBJ2-1; TCRdb calls TRBD2, which cannot be checked without DNA. The CDR3 spans 13 residues. Germline lookup yields CDR1 SGHAT and CDR2 FQNNGV. The chain's CDR3 is CASSSTSGSKQFF. The full variable domain, with the rest looked up from reference TRBV11-2 and TRBJ2-1, is EAGVAQSPRYKIIEKRQSVAFWCNPISGHATLYWYQQILGQGPKLLIQFQNNGVVDDSQLPKDRFSAERLKGVDSTLKIQPAKLEDSAVYLCASSSTSGSKQFFGPGTRLTVL.